One and the same sample provided the 12 T cell receptor beta chains below, sequenced in a study of shared T cell receptors in the human thymus. Here immunoSEQ multiplex PCR was the method, and the copy in TCRdb shows in-frame clones only, minus some. Of about 660,000 clones in the sample, 88% are singletons; the top ten hold about 0.01%. The same sample was also studied in work on human thymus T cells.

The source material was thymocytes. These receptors all come from a boy under three years old with a congenital heart defect.

V gene TRBV27 combines with J gene TRBJ2-3; 15 positions match TRBD2. The CDR3 has 18 amino acids. Germline CDR1 and CDR2: MNHEY and SMNVEV (reference sequence). V was clipped by 5 bases and J by 1 base; unmatched bases: 7. The CDR3 region has the DNA TGTGCCAGCAGTCCCCGGACTAGCGGGAGGGTTGGCACAGATACGCAGTATTTT. Residues: CASSPRTSGRVGTDTQYF.

The chain joins TRBV5-6 to TRBJ1-5; 7 bases map to TRBD1. V trimming: 1 base; J trimming: 4 bases; junction bases outside the gene matches: 5. CDR1 and CDR2 (germline): SGHDT, YYEEEE. This CDR3 comprises 15 residues. The CDR3 nucleotides are TGTGCCAGCAGCTTGCAGGGGGAAAGGAATCAGCCCCAGCATTTT. It encodes CASSLQGERNQPQHF.

Here the CDR3 DNA reads TGTGCCAGCACCCCAAAGACTAGCGGGAGGGCTGGAGAGTACAATGAGCAGTTCTTC. It translates to CASTPKTSGRAGEYNEQFF. The rearrangement links TRBV14 to TRBJ2-1; 14 positions match TRBD2. Trimming at V came to 7 bases and at J to 4 bases, leaving 15 bases not matched to a gene. The germline CDR1 and CDR2 sequences are SGHDN and FVKESK. The length of the CDR3 is 19 residues.

The chain is built from TRBV30 and TRBJ2-1; 7 bases map to TRBD2. Germline V gene lookup returns CDR1 GTSNPN and CDR2 SVGIG (reference sequence). Trimming took 8 bases from V and 0 from J; bases not matched to a gene: 10. CDR3 length equals 15 residues. The CDR3 loop is CARKWGDYSYNEQFF. The CDR3 nucleotides are TGTGCCAGAAAGTGGGGGGACTACTCCTACAATGAGCAGTTCTTC.

The V gene is TRBV10-1, the J gene TRBJ2-7; 7 bases are shared with TRBD2. J lost 2 bases, V lost 6 bases, and 13 bases had no gene match. The CDR3 runs 16 residues. Germline values: CDR1 WNHNN, CDR2 SYGVQD (reference sequence). The CDR3 loop is CASSDSTRGGPYEQYF. The CDR3 bases are TGCGCCAGCAGCGACTCAACCCGGGGAGGGCCCTACGAGCAGTACTTC.

V and J are TRBV27 and TRBJ1-1; weak D call: TRBD1 (6 bases). Per germline, CDR1 MNHEY and CDR2 SMNVEV (reference sequence). This CDR3 region has 17 residues. Between the trimmed V and J ends, which lost 0 bases and 2 bases, there was a span of 16 bases. The DNA of the CDR3 is TGTGCCAGCAGTTTATCTCGGACAGAAGGCTTTAACACTGAAGCTTTCTTT. This encodes CASSLSRTEGFNTEAFF.

V usage is TRBV6-1 and J usage is TRBJ1-5; 10 bases map to TRBD1. Losses at the gene ends were 4 bases for V and 5 bases for J; bases not matched to a gene: 2. CDR3 size: 14 residues. CDR1 and CDR2 (germline): MNHNS, SASEGT. CDR3 coding DNA: TGTGCCAGCAGTGGGGGACAGGGGTATCAGCCCCAGCATTTT. This gives the protein CASSGGQGYQPQHF.

Of note for this clone: This sample also contains other DNA sequences that code for the same CDR3. This chain links TRBV30 with TRBJ1-2; tentatively, D is TRBD1 (6 bases). Trimming shortened V by 0 bases and J by 2 bases, and 16 bases separated the two germline ends. This CDR3 is 16 amino acids long. Looked up from germline, CDR1 is GTSNPN and CDR2 is SVGIG (reference sequence). CDR3 in DNA: TGTGCCTGGAGTGTACGGTGGGGCAGGGGAAACTATGGCTACACCTTC. This gives the protein CAWSVRWGRGNYGYTF.

This clone occurred once. The genes are TRBV5-6 and TRBJ2-1; a possible D gene is TRBD2 (5 bases). This CDR3 region has 14 residues. The V gene's germline CDR1 is SGHDT and CDR2 YYEEEE. V lost 0 bases and J 7 bases, leaving 11 bases between the germline ends. This CDR3 is CASSLGLAINEQFF. DNA of the CDR3: TGTGCCAGCAGCTTGGGGCTAGCCATAAATGAGCAGTTCTTC.

The chain links TRBV9 to TRBJ2-1, with 14 positions matching TRBD2. CDR3 length: 15 amino acids. After removal of 4 bases from V and 6 bases from J, the junction contained 3 bases not matched to a gene. The germline V gene encodes CDR1 SGDLS and CDR2 YYNGEE. CDR3 residues: CASSLGTSGSNEQFF. CDR3 bases: TGTGCCAGCAGCCTCGGGACTAGCGGGAGCAATGAGCAGTTCTTC.

The chain carries TRBV11-1 and TRBJ2-5, with D possibly matching TRBD1 (6 bases). Germline-derived CDR1 and CDR2 are SGHAT and FQDESV (reference sequence). The CDR3 runs 14 residues. The V end lost 6 bases, the J end lost 3 bases, and 14 bases lay between the germline ends. The CDR3 coding sequence is TGTGCCAGCAGTCAATACAGGGCCGAAGAGACCCAGTACTTC. It codes for CASSQYRAEETQYF.

A single count supports this clone. V usage is TRBV9 and J usage is TRBJ2-5; TRBD2 matches 7 bases. The CDR3 runs 14 residues. The V and J ends lost 0 bases and 4 bases, in that order; junction bases with no gene match: 3. Germline lookup yields CDR1 SGDLS and CDR2 YYNGEE. The chain's CDR3 is CASSVAPGGETQYF. CDR3 bases: TGTGCCAGCAGCGTAGCTCCGGGGGGAGAGACCCAGTACTTC.